This T cell receptor beta chain is from a study of blood T cell repertoires in COVID-19. Across the whole study: PBMCs, B-cell-depleted T cells, or T cells provided the cDNA or gDNA that made up the material.

Germline CDR1 SQVTM, CDR2 ANQGSEA. V shed 6 bases and J shed 3 bases, with 15 bases lying between them. The CDR3 has 13 amino acids. Donors were grouped by their self-reported clinical history. Two consecutive negative NP/OP PCR tests, clearance, or resolved symptoms defined Cohort 3 recovery. Authors' data handling: Amplification from reference gene primers served as the basis for estimated nucleated cell counts. Generated by immunoSEQ multiplex PCR, the TCRdb table keeps only in-frame clones and is missing some. V and J calls and clone size are copied from that table; D and trimming were computed from the DNA. Of fewer than 200,000 clones in the sample, 88% are singletons; the top ten hold 9% to 10%.

Sequencing was performed on PBMCs or T cells enriched from blood (not recorded which). The chain has TRBV29-1 and TRBJ2-7, with D possibly being TRBD2 (6 bases). This clonotype originated in a woman between 18 and 30 years old who had recovered from COVID-19. CDR3 sequence (DNA): TGCAGCGTCGTCCAAACTAGCAACTACGAGCAGTACTTC. Protein: CSVVQTSNYEQYF.